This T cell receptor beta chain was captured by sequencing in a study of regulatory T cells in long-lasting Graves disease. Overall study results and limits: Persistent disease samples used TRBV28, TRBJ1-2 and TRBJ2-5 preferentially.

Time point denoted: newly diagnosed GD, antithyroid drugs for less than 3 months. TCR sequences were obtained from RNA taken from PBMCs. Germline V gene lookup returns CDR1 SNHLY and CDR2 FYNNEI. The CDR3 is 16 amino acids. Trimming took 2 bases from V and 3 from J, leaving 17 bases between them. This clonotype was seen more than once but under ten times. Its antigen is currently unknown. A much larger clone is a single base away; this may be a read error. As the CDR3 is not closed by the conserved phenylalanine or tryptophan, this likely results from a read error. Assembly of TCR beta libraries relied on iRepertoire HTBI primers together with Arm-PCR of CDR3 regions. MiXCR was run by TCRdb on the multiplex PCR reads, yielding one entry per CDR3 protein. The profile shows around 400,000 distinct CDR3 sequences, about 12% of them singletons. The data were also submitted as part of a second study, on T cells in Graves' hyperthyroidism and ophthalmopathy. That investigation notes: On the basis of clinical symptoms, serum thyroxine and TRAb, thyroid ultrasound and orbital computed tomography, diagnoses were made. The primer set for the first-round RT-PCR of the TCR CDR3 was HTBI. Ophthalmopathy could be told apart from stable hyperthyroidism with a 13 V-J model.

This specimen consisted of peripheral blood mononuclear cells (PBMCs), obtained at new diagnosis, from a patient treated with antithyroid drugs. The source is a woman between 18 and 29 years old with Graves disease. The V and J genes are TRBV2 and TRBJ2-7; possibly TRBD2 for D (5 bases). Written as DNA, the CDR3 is TGTGCCAGCAGTGAAAAGTTCAAGCGGATTTTCTACGAGCAGTACCTC. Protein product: CASSEKFKRIFYEQYL.